The sequence of this T cell receptor beta chain was determined in a study of T cells in women clearing cervical HPV infection. For the study at large: Case blood was drawn a median approximately 150 days after lesion detection. HLA type could not be excluded as a confounder.

immunoSEQ multiplex PCR used an average of around 1,200 ng genomic DNA. Assay: immunoSEQ multiplex PCR; the TCRdb copy retains only in-frame clones and omits some. This table holds tens of thousands of clones. Notes on this clone: Its antigen remains unidentified. The sequenced fragment ends 3 residues before the CDR3 boundary, so the rest is inferred from the germline J gene.

This CDR3 contains 17 residues. The germline V and J ends were trimmed by 2 bases and 0 bases, with 17 bases remaining between them. Germline CDR1 reads DFQATT; CDR2 reads SNEGSKA (reference sequence). Study observations and caveats: Unknown T-cell numbers per sample may underlie the richness differences.

The sample was blood buffy coat. The clonotype originates from a woman between 18 and 70 years old with a cervical HPV16 infection that either progressed to CIN3+ or cleared (not recorded which). This chain links TRBV20-1 with TRBJ2-1; D may be TRBD2 (5 bases). The sequenced CDR3 bases are TGCAGTGCTAGATCCCGAGGCGGGCGAAGCTCCTACAATGAG. Protein sequence: CSARSRGGRSSYNE. The whole CDR3 is CSARSRGGRSSYNEQFF.